A selection of T cell receptor beta chains follows, all from one sample in a study of T cell changes during pregnancy in multiple sclerosis. Some clones are missing from TCRdb's copy, which holds only in-frame ones; the method was immunoSEQ multiplex PCR. In the table there are 37,000 or so clones, roughly 87% of which are singletons. The sample here was CD4+ T cells from peripheral blood mononuclear cells, taken in the first trimester of pregnancy. All receptors derive from a female donor with multiple sclerosis, enrolled in a pregnancy study. CDR3s include the opening cysteine and the closing phenylalanine or tryptophan. D genes are given only for firm matches. Clone size appears in some rows only: once, few, many, or a class for an expanded clone.

TRBJ2-5 | TRBV5-4 | NA | NA | CASSSGETQYF | TGTGCCAGCAGCTCGGGAGAGACCCAGTACTTC
TRBJ1-1 | TRBV4-3 | TRBD1 | few | CASSQGSTGAATEAFF | TGCGCCAGCAGCCAAGGTTCGACAGGGGCGGCCACTGAAGCTTTCTTT
TRBJ1-2 | TRBV6-5 | NA | NA | CASRRVTGNYGYTF | TGTGCCAGCAGGCGAGTGACGGGTAACTATGGCTACACCTTC
TRBJ2-3 | TRBV10-1 | NA | NA | CASSERRNTQYF | TGCGCCAGCAGTGAGAGGCGGAATACGCAGTATTTT
TRBJ1-6 | TRBV11-2 | NA | NA | CASSLAPEGSPLHF | TGTGCCAGCAGCCTCGCCCCCGAGGGTTCACCCCTCCACTTT
TRBJ2-4 | TRBV19 | NA | NA | CASSMGVMKDIQYF | TGTGCCAGTAGTATGGGAGTGATGAAAGACATTCAGTACTTC
TRBJ1-2 | TRBV19 | NA | NA | CASSMQYYGYTF | TGTGCCAGTAGTATGCAGTATTATGGCTACACCTTC
TRBJ1-1 | TRBV29-1 | NA | NA | CSVIQAGTRGTEAFF | TGCAGCGTCATCCAGGCGGGGACTAGGGGCACTGAAGCTTTCTTT
TRBJ2-5 | TRBV2 | TRBD2 | NA | CASRGTSGDQETQYF | TGTGCCAGCAGGGGGACTAGCGGGGACCAAGAGACCCAGTACTTC
TRBJ2-5 | TRBV6-1 | TRBD2 | NA | CASIRSGVQETQYF | TGTGCCAGCATACGGAGCGGGGTCCAAGAGACCCAGTACTTC
TRBJ1-2 | TRBV4-3 | TRBD1 | NA | CASSRGPGQGVKGGYTF | TGCGCCAGCAGCCGAGGACCGGGACAGGGGGTAAAAGGCGGCTACACCTTC
TRBJ2-5 | TRBV9 | TRBD2 | NA | CASSVASSGGQETQYF | TGTGCCAGCAGCGTAGCGTCTAGCGGGGGTCAAGAGACCCAGTACTTC
TRBJ2-3 | TRBV6-1 | NA | NA | CASSEEGRGGTDTQYF | TGTGCCAGCAGTGAGGAGGGACGGGGAGGCACAGATACGCAGTATTTT
TRBJ1-2 | TRBV6-1 | TRBD1 | NA | CASTPPPGQGYGYTF | TGTGCCAGCACCCCCCCACCGGGACAGGGGTATGGCTACACCTTC
TRBJ2-2 | TRBV4-3 | TRBD1 | NA | CASSQGQGSSSTGELFF | TGCGCCAGCAGCCAGGGACAGGGGTCGTCAAGTACCGGGGAGCTGTTTTTT
TRBJ2-3 | TRBV19 | NA | NA | CASSIVEGAGGDTQYF | TGTGCCAGTAGTATAGTCGAGGGGGCCGGGGGAGATACGCAGTATTTT
TRBJ2-7 | TRBV11-1 | NA | medium-sized | CASSLVGETSRPEQYF | TGTGCCAGCAGCTTAGTAGGCGAGACTAGTCGCCCCGAGCAGTACTTC
TRBJ1-2 | TRBV4-1 | TRBD1 | few | CASSQDRGQAINYGYTF | TGCGCCAGCAGCCAAGATCGTGGACAGGCTATTAACTATGGCTACACCTTC
TRBJ1-6 | TRBV2 | NA | NA | CASSEVPVSPLHF | TGTGCCAGCAGTGAAGTTCCTGTCTCACCCCTCCACTTT
TRBJ2-7 | TRBV9 | TRBD1 | once | CASSVAIIRTGSYEQYF | TGTGCCAGCAGCGTAGCAATTATTAGGACAGGGTCCTACGAGCAGTACTTC
TRBJ2-3 | TRBV5-4 | NA | NA | CASSLGPTDTQYF | TGTGCCAGCAGCTTGGGGCCGACAGATACGCAGTATTTT
TRBJ1-1 | TRBV5-1 | TRBD1 | NA | CASSSTGVAFF | TGCGCCAGCAGCTCGACAGGGGTGGCTTTCTTT
TRBJ1-5 | TRBV18 | NA | NA | CASSADAVNQPQHF | TGTGCCAGCTCAGCCGACGCGGTCAATCAGCCCCAGCATTTT
TRBJ2-7 | TRBV7-9 | NA | few | CASSFQGYEQYF | TGTGCCAGCAGCTTCCAGGGCTACGAGCAGTACTTC
TRBJ2-1 | TRBV5-1 | NA | NA | CASYGGGPANEQFF | TGCGCCAGCTATGGGGGGGGGCCCGCCAATGAGCAGTTCTTC
TRBJ2-1 | TRBV20-1 | NA | NA | CSALQNEQFF | TGCAGTGCCTTACAGAATGAGCAGTTCTTC
TRBJ2-3 | TRBV4-3 | NA | NA | CASSPGVVTDTQYF | TGCGCCAGCAGCCCGGGGGTAGTGACAGATACGCAGTATTTT
TRBJ2-7 | TRBV28 | TRBD1 | NA | CASSPAGSGTGAYEQYF | TGTGCCAGCAGTCCAGCTGGCTCCGGGACAGGGGCCTACGAGCAGTACTTC
TRBJ1-1 | TRBV30 | NA | few | CAWSPQGWLGDTEAFF | TGTGCCTGGAGTCCCCAGGGGTGGCTAGGCGACACTGAAGCTTTCTTT